This entry features one T cell receptor (beta chain) sequence. Antigen: not known. Every TCR beta cDNA library bore unique molecular identifiers. T cells numbering 1 to 10 million yielded cDNA molecules that totaled about 500,000. TCRdb reprocessed the PCR reads via MiXCR and lists one record per CDR3 protein. This sample has more than 450,000 distinct CDR3 sequences; about 40% occur once, and the top ten carry under 2%. The data were taken from a study of post-analysis software for immune sequencing data. The study, taken as a whole, reports: Normalized Chao1 diversity was significantly lower in multiple sclerosis patients than in controls. Among a few TRBV segments more frequent in patients than controls were TRBV5-6, TRBV5-1 and TRBV20-1.

V was pared by 5 bases and J by 9 bases, with 9 bases of the junction left unmatched. The CDR3 consists of 13 residues. Germline V CDR1 and CDR2: SEHNR, FQNEAQ (reference sequence). The clonotype was recovered from a girl aged 5-17 years with multiple sclerosis. The chain couples TRBV7-9 to TRBJ1-2; 7 positions agree with TRBD1. Sequenced input: blood. CDR3 nucleotide sequence: TGTGCCAGCAGCCAAGACAGGGCCGGCAGCTACACCTTC. This codes for CASSQDRAGSYTF.